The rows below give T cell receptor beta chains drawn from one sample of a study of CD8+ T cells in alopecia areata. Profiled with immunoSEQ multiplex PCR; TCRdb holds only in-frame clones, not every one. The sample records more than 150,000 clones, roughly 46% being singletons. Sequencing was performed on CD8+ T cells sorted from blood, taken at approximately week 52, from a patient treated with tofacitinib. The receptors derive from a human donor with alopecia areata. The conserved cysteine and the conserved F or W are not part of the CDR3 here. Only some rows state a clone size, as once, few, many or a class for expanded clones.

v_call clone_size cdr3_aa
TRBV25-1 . ASSEGSSGANVLT
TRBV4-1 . ASSQGPGHQGSEQY
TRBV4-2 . ASSQGGVNTNTDTQY
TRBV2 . ASSTGLTSTDTQY
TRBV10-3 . ATTGAYEQY
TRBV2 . ASSEEARAHQPQH
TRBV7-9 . ASRGKGAYTEAF
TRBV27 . ASSTIGGLTDTQY
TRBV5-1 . ASSLSARSYEQY
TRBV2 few ASNPGQRVYEQY
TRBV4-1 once ASSRTGDYNSPLH
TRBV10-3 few AISQTSGSTDTQY
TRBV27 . ASSNGVKLF
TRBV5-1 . ASSRDSEGYGYT
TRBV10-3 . AISESSSGGNYEQY
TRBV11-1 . ASSLPGHGGYT
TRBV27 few ASRTGGLNIQY
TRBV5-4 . ASSLAPNTEAF
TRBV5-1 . ASSLGQIWEPLH
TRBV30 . ASTGTGGYEQY
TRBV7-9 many ASRSRDLEGEQY
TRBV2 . ASSPTEAYEQY
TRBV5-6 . ASSFFGENTEAF
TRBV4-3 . ASSQRTGSYEQY
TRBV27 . ASTGGNNEQF
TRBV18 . ASSPLRFGGDNQPQH
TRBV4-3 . ASSQERSPTGELF
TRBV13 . ASSSQGSVSPLH
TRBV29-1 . SAASETQY
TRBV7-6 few ASSSHLRAYEQY
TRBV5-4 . ASSLGVGDYGYT
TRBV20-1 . SASTLH
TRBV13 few ASSEVGTGASQETQY
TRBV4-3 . ASSHGTGITYEQY
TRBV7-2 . ASSTRKLAGGRETQY
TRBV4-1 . ASSQVNEQF
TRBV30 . AWSSGEGYGYT
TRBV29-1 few SVEDPGAYGYT
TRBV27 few ASSSREAAYNEQF
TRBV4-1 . ASGRTGGSTGELF
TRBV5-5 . ASSLELWDSSNQPQH
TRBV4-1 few ASSFRTGYEQY
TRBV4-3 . ASSQDGTKNIQY
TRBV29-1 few SVVGTRLNYGYT
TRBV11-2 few ASSAEIYNEQF
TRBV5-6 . ASSLGGSRETQY
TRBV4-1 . ASSQGNIQY
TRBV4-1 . ASSTVGVRGYGYT
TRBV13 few ASSLEFTDTQY
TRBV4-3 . ASSQDIGQPQH
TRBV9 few ASSAGVGWGDEQF
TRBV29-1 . SVESDRGTNYGYT
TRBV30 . AWSEGGEAF
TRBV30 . AWRGQGPNTGELF
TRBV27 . ASSLLTGAEAF